The 17 T cell receptor beta chains in this list originate from one sample, sequenced in a study of shared clonotypes between healthy human individuals. The data were produced by immunoSEQ multiplex PCR, yet TCRdb's version contains in-frame clones alone and is incomplete. The profile covers some 650,000 clones, with less than 98% appearing a single time and around 0.06% taken by the ten largest. Specimen: naive CD4+ T cells sorted from blood. Subset: CD45RA+ positively selected. The source is a woman in her twenties or thirties in good health.

The CDR3 DNA is TGTGCCAGCAGTTTAGGGAACCGGGACAGGGACGCTTTCTTT. It translates to CASSLGNRDRDAFF. The V call is TRBV28, the J call TRBJ1-1, with TRBD1 matching 9 bases. The germline V gene has CDR1 MDHEN and CDR2 SYDVKM. The CDR3 sequence is 14 residues long. Trimming at V came to 2 bases and at J to 11 bases, leaving 9 bases not matched to a gene.

The sample holds one count of this clone. The V call is TRBV28, the J call TRBJ2-7; 10 bases map to TRBD1. This CDR3 has 17 amino acids. CDR1 and CDR2 from the germline V gene are MDHEN and SYDVKM. V was pared by 3 bases and J by 3 bases, with 11 bases of the junction left unmatched. CDR3 coding DNA: TGTGCCAGCAGTTTCCCGGGCTGGACAGGGGGTAACTACGAGCAGTACTTC. Residues: CASSFPGWTGGNYEQYF.

The J gene is TRBJ1-4, the V gene TRBV20-1, with D unresolved. Per the germline V gene, CDR1 is DFQATT and CDR2 is SNEGSKA (reference sequence). V was clipped by 6 bases and J by 7 bases, with 9 bases between them. The CDR3 loop spans 11 amino acids. The CDR3 loop is CSAATGEKLFF. CDR3 in DNA: TGCAGTGCAGCGACCGGTGAAAAACTGTTTTTT.

This clone was recorded only once. In nucleotides, the CDR3 is TGTGCCAGCAGTTATGACTACTACACCGGGGAGCTGTTTTTT. This codes for CASSYDYYTGELFF. J is TRBJ2-2 and V is TRBV27, with a possible D match to TRBD2 (5 bases). CDR3 size: 14 residues. CDR1 MNHEY and CDR2 SMNVEV come from the germline V gene (reference sequence). V lost 4 bases and J lost 3, with 9 bases in between.

To note about this clone: The junction departs from the called germline gene at one end, perhaps through a read error. The chain carries TRBV6-5 and TRBJ1-1; D remains ambiguous. This CDR3 spans 14 amino acids. Germline CDR1 reads MNHEY; CDR2 reads SVGAGI. CDR3 sequence (DNA): TGTGCCAGCAGTGACTCGACCCTAGTCTCTAGAGCTTTCTTT. This codes for CASSDSTLVSRAFF.

This chain connects TRBV10-3 to TRBJ2-7, with D uncertain. The CDR3 has 14 residues. Trimming stripped 0 bases from V and 0 bases from J, with 6 bases between. From germline, CDR1 is ENHRY and CDR2 SYGVKD. The CDR3 is CAISESGRSYEQYF. CDR3 sequence (DNA): TGTGCCATCAGTGAGTCGGGCCGCTCCTACGAGCAGTACTTC.

The chain employs TRBV2 and TRBJ2-2; no definite D call. This CDR3 spans 10 amino acids. Germline-derived CDR1 and CDR2 are SNHLY and FYNNEI. V was pared by 4 bases and J by 9 bases, with 3 bases between. CDR3 bases: TGTGCCAGCAGTGGACGGGAGCTGTTTTTT. This encodes CASSGRELFF.

The CDR3 loop is CASRQTGTASYEQYF. Written as DNA, the CDR3 is TGTGCCAGCAGGCAAACCGGGACAGCCTCCTACGAGCAGTACTTC. The V and J genes are TRBV28 and TRBJ2-7; 7 nucleotides align to TRBD1. V lost 6 bases, J lost 0 bases, and 8 bases stayed unmatched. This CDR3 comprises 15 residues. Germline CDR1 is MDHEN and CDR2 is SYDVKM.

The chain recombines TRBV7-3 with TRBJ2-5, with D possibly being TRBD1 (6 bases). V lost 5 bases, J lost 5 bases, and 18 bases lay in between. Germline V gene data show CDR1 as SGHTA and CDR2 as FQGTGA. The CDR3 length is 15 residues. DNA for the CDR3: TGTGCCAGCAGCCGCAGGGGAGCAGCGAAGGAGACCCAGTACTTC. It translates to CASSRRGAAKETQYF.

This chain links TRBV18 with TRBJ1-1; possible D gene TRBD1, 5 bases. V lost 3 bases and J lost 4, with 12 bases in between. This CDR3 comprises 14 residues. Germline V CDR1 and CDR2: KGHSH, LQKENI. Written as DNA, the CDR3 is TGTGCCAGCTCACCGAGGGGACCCGGCACTGAAGCTTTCTTT. Its translation: CASSPRGPGTEAFF.

This sequence joins TRBV21-1 and TRBJ2-5; the D call in the table, TRBD2, was not verified against the DNA. TRBV21-1 is flagged as a pseudogene. The CDR3 sequence is 21 residues long. The CDR3 is CASSKEAGLAGERTSGETQYF. The CDR3 coding sequence is TGTGCCAGCAGCAAAGAGGCGGGACTAGCGGGAGAGAGAACCTCGGGGGAGACCCAGTACTTC.

The chain joins TRBV29-1 to TRBJ2-7; possibly TRBD2 for D (5 bases). This CDR3 is built from 12 residues. Looked up from germline, CDR1 is SQVTM and CDR2 is ANQGSEA. Trimming shortened V by 0 bases and J by 9 bases, and 12 bases separated the two germline ends. CDR3 nucleotide sequence: TGCAGCGTTGAAGATGCTCCCCGGGGGCAGTACTTC. Its protein product is CSVEDAPRGQYF.

V and J are TRBV27 and TRBJ1-2; tentatively, D is TRBD1 (5 bases). Germline CDR1 reads MNHEY; CDR2 reads SMNVEV (reference sequence). The V and J ends lost 9 bases and 4 bases respectively, with 18 bases between them. The CDR3 extends over 14 amino acids. The CDR3 DNA reads TGTGCCAGTCGGGAACGGGGGGGATTCTATGGCTACACCTTC. Its protein product is CASRERGGFYGYTF.

The chain carries TRBV5-1 and TRBJ2-7; tentatively, D is TRBD1 (6 bases). Between the trimmed V and J ends, which lost 4 bases and 6 bases, there was a span of 14 bases. Germline V gives CDR1 SGHRS, CDR2 YFSETQ. CDR3 length equals 13 residues. CDR3 in DNA: TGCGCCAGCAGCCCGTCCGGGACAATCGAGCAGTACTTC. Its protein product is CASSPSGTIEQYF. Looking up the rest from reference TRBV5-1 and TRBJ2-7 gives the full variable domain: KAGVTQTPRYLIKTRGQQVTLSCSPISGHRSVSWYQQTPGQGLQFLFEYFSETQRNKGNFPGRFSGRQFSNSRSEMNVSTLELGDSALYLCASSPSGTIEQYFGPGTRLTVT.

In this sample, this clone turned up once. V gene TRBV5-1 combines with J gene TRBJ2-1; D may match TRBD1 or TRBD2 (6 bases each). This CDR3 is built from 15 residues. Germline V lookup: CDR1 SGHRS, CDR2 YFSETQ. V lost 4 bases and J lost 8, with 19 bases in between. The CDR3 coding sequence is TGCGCCAGCAGCGTGGGGGGCACCGGAGCGCATGAGCAGTTCTTC. Translating it yields CASSVGGTGAHEQFF.

J is TRBJ1-1 and V is TRBV28, with D possibly TRBD1 on 6 matching bases. Germline CDR1 and CDR2: MDHEN and SYDVKM. Trimming stripped 3 bases from V and 11 bases from J, with 22 bases between. There are 15 residues in the CDR3. The chain's CDR3 is CASSLGTGLRSSAFF. The CDR3 DNA is TGTGCCAGCAGTTTGGGAACAGGGCTGAGGTCCAGCGCTTTCTTT.

The rearrangement uses TRBV28 and TRBJ2-7, with D possibly called TRBD1 or TRBD2 (7 bases each). Germline CDR1 is MDHEN and CDR2 is SYDVKM. The ends were cut back, 3 bases at V and 4 bases at J, with 10 bases in the middle. The CDR3 runs 13 residues. CDR3 residues: CASSFQGGYEQYF. CDR3 nucleotide sequence: TGTGCCAGCAGTTTCCAGGGGGGGTACGAGCAGTACTTC.